These T cell receptor beta chains were read from a single sample in a study of T cell clusters in autoimmune cytopenias. One entry per CDR3 protein, without DNA, is what TCRdb gives after re-calling the multiplex PCR reads. Its listing shows about 6,900 distinct CDR3 sequences. These same records also appear under a second study, on T cell repertoires in aging, cancer and after chemotherapy.

Sequencing input: peripheral blood. These receptors were collected from a human donor in good health. CDR3s include the opening cysteine and the closing phenylalanine or tryptophan. Size tells how often a clone was seen (once, few, many) or the class of an expanded clone, and some rows leave it out.

NA	TRBJ1-2	TRBV19	CATLSGAGGDYGYTF
NA	TRBJ2-1	TRBV15	CATSRGRASGGFYNEQFF
medium-sized	TRBJ2-5	TRBV29-1	CSVGNVQETQYF
NA	TRBJ1-5	TRBV6-2/TRBV6-3	CASSYDREDQPQHF
NA	TRBJ1-2	TRBV12-3/TRBV12-4	CASSSYRGLNTNYGYTF
NA	TRBJ2-7	TRBV20-1	CSALSNYEQYF
NA	TRBJ1-2	TRBV6-1	CASSEALMWGPYGYTF
medium-sized	TRBJ1-6	TRBV6-5	CASSRDRGILSPLHF
medium-sized	TRBJ2-3	TRBV6-5	CASSYGRGGHADTQYF
NA	TRBJ1-4	TRBV18	CASSPGRSNEKLFF
NA	TRBJ2-3	TRBV6-1	CASSYEGRLWGGGDTQYF
NA	TRBJ2-7	TRBV12-3/TRBV12-4	CASSSHWGREQYF
NA	TRBJ2-1	TRBV19	CASSTEGSEQFF
medium-sized	TRBJ2-7	TRBV30	CAWSPGYEQYF
NA	TRBJ1-5	TRBV12-5	CASGPSGASNQPQHF
medium-sized	TRBJ2-7	TRBV6-5	CASSYSQGALAYEQYF
medium-sized	TRBJ2-5	TRBV19	CASSTGGGETQYF
medium-sized	TRBJ1-5	TRBV6-1	CASGVWRTVVNQPQHF